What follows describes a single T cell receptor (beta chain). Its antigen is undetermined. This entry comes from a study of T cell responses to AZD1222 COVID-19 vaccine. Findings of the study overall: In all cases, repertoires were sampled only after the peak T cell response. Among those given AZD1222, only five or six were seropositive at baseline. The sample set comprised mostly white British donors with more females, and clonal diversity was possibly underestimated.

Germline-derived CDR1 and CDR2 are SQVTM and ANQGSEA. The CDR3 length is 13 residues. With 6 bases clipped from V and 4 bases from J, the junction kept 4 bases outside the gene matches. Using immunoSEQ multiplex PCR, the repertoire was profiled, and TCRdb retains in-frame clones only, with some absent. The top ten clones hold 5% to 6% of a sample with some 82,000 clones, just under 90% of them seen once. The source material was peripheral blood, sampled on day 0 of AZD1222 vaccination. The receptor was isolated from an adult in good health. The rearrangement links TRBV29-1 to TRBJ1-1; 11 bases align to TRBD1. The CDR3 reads CSVRTGGTTEAFF. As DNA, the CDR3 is TGCAGCGTACGGACAGGGGGCACCACTGAAGCTTTCTTT.